The sequence of this T cell receptor (beta chain) was determined in a study of cytomegalovirus exposure and HLA in healthy donors. The trim removed 4 bases at V and 7 bases at J, leaving 9 bases unmatched. The CDR3 extends over 15 amino acids. Germline V gene data show CDR1 as SGHNT and CDR2 as YYREEE (reference sequence). The donors were members of the validation cohort, which comprised roughly 120 subjects and was separate from the first cohort of 666 subjects. Sequencing used immunoSEQ multiplex PCR; TCRdb keeps in-frame clones, though not all of them. The data show about 100,000 clones, with approximately 95% seen just once and roughly 0.67% held by the top ten.

The rearrangement links TRBV5-4 to TRBJ1-1; 11 bases map to TRBD1. The origin of this receptor is a woman younger than 35 in good health and CMV-seronegative. The sequenced sample was PBMCs. CDR3 DNA sequence: TGTGCCAGCAGCGAACTTGGACAGGGGGCCCTTGAAGCTTTCTTT. Translating it yields CASSELGQGALEAFF. Full variable domain (outside the CDR3, taken from reference TRBV5-4 and TRBJ1-1): ETGVTQSPTHLIKTRGQQVTLRCSSQSGHNTVSWYQQALGQGPQFIFQYYREEENGRGNFPPRFSGLQFPNYSSELNVNALELDDSALYLCASSELGQGALEAFFGQGTRLTVV.